This T cell receptor (beta chain) was profiled in a study of T-cell reconstitution after alpha-beta-depleted transplantation in children. Regarding the study as a whole: At the one-year point after transplant, T-cell counts and TCRbeta diversity were found to come mostly from T cells that had been newly produced. Several hundred rapidly expanded clones from non-depleted graft cells reportedly supplied alpha-beta T cells about two months post-transplant. From surviving recipient T cells and thymic progenitors came the high day-60 TCRbeta diversity observed in some patients.

With 2 bases clipped from V and 0 bases from J, the junction kept 13 bases outside the gene matches. The V gene's germline CDR1 is SGHRS and CDR2 YFSETQ. CDR3 length: 19 residues. The authors prepared the TCRbeta library with unique molecular identifiers. TCRdb itself ran the PCR reads through MiXCR, one entry per CDR3 protein. The sample lists about 490,000 distinct CDR3 sequences; 8% to 11% were seen once. This clonotype was found many times. Its antigen is unknown. This chain connects TRBV5-1 to TRBJ2-7, with 11 bases fitting TRBD2. The sample here was PBMCs, taken before TCRalphabeta/CD19-depleted stem cell transplant. This clonotype was obtained from a child between 2 and 9 years old with inherited bone marrow failure, due to receive a stem cell transplant. In DNA, the CDR3 is TGCGCCAGCAGCTTACGACTCCTTAGCGGGAGGGCACACTCCTACGAGCAGTACTTC. It codes for CASSLRLLSGRAHSYEQYF.